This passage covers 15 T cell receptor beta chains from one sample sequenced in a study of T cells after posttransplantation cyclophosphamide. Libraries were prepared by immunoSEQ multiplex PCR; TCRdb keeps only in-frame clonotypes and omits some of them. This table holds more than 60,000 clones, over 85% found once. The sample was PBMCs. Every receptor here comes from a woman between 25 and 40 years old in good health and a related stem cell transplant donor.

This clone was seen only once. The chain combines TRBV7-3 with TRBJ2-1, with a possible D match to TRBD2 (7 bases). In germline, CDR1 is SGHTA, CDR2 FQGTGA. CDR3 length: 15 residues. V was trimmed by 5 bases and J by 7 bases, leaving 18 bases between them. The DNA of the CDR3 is TGTGCCAGCAGCCCCAGTGGGGGGGCTGGGAATGAGCAGTTCTTC. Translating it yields CASSPSGGAGNEQFF.

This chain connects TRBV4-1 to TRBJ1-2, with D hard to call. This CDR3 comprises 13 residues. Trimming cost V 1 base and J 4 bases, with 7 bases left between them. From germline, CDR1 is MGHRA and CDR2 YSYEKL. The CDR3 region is CASSQGGVYGYTF. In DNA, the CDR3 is TGCGCCAGCAGCCAAGGGGGTGTCTATGGCTACACCTTC.

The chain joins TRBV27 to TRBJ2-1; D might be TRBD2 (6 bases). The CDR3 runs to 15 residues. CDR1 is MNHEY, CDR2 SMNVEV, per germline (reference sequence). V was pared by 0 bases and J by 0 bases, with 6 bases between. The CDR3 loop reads CASSLSGGSYNEQFF. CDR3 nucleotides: TGTGCCAGCAGTTTATCGGGGGGCTCCTACAATGAGCAGTTCTTC.

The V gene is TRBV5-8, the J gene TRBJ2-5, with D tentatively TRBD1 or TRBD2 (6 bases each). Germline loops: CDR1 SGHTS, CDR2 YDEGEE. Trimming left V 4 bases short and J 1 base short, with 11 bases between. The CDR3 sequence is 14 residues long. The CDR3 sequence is CASSPGGGQETQYF. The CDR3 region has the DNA TGTGCCAGCAGCCCTGGAGGGGGCCAAGAGACCCAGTACTTC.

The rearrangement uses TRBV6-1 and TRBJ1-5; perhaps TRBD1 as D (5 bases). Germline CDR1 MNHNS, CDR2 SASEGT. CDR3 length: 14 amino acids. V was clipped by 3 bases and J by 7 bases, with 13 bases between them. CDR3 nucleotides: TGTGCCAGCAGTGACGGTGGGGGTAACCAGCCCCAGCATTTT. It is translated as CASSDGGGNQPQHF.

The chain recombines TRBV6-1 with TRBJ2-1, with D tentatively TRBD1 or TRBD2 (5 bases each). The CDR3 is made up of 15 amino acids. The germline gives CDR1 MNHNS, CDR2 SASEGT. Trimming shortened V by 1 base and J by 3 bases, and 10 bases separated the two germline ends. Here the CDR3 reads CASSEGRGFYNEQFF. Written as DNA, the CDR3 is TGTGCCAGCAGTGAAGGCCGGGGCTTCTACAATGAGCAGTTCTTC.

CDR3 region: CASRSGQASSYEQYF. DNA for the CDR3: TGTGCCAGCAGGTCGGGACAGGCTTCCTCCTACGAGCAGTACTTC. The J gene is TRBJ2-7, the V gene TRBV2, with 8 nucleotides matching TRBD1. The CDR3 extends over 15 amino acids. Unmatched junction bases numbered 7, after V lost 6 bases and J lost 0 bases. Germline CDR1 is SNHLY and CDR2 is FYNNEI.

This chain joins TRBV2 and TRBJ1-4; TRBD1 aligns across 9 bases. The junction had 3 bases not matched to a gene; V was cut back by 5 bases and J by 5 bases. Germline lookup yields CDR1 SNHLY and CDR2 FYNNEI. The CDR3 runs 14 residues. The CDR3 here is CASSTGTGNEKLFF. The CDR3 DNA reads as TGTGCCAGCAGTACAGGGACAGGGAATGAAAAACTGTTTTTT.

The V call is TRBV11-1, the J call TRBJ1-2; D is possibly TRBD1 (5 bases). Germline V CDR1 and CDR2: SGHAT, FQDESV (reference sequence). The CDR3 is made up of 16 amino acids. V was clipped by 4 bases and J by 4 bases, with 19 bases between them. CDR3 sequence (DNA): TGTGCCAGCAGCTATGGCCCGGGACGGAATTTCTATGGCTACACCTTC. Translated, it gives CASSYGPGRNFYGYTF.

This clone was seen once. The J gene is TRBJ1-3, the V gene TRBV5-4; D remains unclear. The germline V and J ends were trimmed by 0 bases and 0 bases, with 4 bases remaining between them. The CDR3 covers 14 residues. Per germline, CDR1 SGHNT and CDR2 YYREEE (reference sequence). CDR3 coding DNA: TGTGCCAGCAGCTTGGACATCTCTGGAAACACCATATATTTT. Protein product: CASSLDISGNTIYF.

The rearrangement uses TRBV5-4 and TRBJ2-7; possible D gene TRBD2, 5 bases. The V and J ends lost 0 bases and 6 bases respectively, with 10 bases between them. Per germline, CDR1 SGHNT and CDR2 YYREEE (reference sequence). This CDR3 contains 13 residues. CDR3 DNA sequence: TGTGCCAGCAGCTTGGCCGGTGGGAGCGAGCAGTACTTC. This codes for CASSLAGGSEQYF.

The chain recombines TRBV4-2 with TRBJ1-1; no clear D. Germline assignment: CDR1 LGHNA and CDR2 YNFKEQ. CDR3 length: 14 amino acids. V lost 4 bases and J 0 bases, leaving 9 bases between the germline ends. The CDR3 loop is CASSPPGLNTEAFF. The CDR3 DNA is TGTGCCAGCAGCCCCCCGGGGTTGAACACTGAAGCTTTCTTT.

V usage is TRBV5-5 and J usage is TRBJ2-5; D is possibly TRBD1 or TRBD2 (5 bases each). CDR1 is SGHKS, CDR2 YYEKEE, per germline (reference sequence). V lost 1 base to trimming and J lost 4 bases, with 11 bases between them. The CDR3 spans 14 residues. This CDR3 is CASSLYTGTETQYF. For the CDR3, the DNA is TGTGCCAGCAGCTTGTATACGGGGACAGAGACCCAGTACTTC.

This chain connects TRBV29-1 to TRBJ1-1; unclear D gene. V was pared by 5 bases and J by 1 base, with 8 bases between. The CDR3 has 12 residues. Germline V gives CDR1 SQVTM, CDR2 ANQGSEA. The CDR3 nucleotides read TGCAGCGTTCGACGGGAGAACACTGAAGCTTTCTTT. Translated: CSVRRENTEAFF.

CDR3 amino acids: CASSEGDRLYF. In DNA form, the CDR3 reads TGTGCCAGCAGTGAAGGGGACAGGTTGTACTTC. This chain links TRBV2 with TRBJ2-5; 8 bases map to TRBD1. With V trimmed by 1 base and J by 13 bases, 2 bases remained unmatched. CDR3 size: 11 residues. Germline V gene data show CDR1 as SNHLY and CDR2 as FYNNEI.